Detailed here is one T cell receptor beta chain. The target antigen is unknown. The donors were in the approximately 110-subject validation cohort; that cohort was separate from the approximately 700-subject first cohort. The CDR3 extends over 14 amino acids. V was trimmed by 0 bases and J by 8 bases, leaving 9 bases between them. The germline V gene has CDR1 SGHRS and CDR2 YFSETQ. This sample is part of a study of cytomegalovirus exposure and HLA in healthy donors. The study, taken as a whole, reports: There were some public TCRs occurring in many donors, but most TCR sequences were rare. A later analysis found first-cohort TCR clusters tended to co-occur in the 110 or so validation repertoires.

Repertoires were generated with immunoSEQ multiplex PCR, while TCRdb's copy carries only in-frame clones and drops some. The sample gives roughly 100,000 clones, about 95% of which show up once; 0.89% is in the top ten. This clonotype originated in a woman under 30 in good health and CMV-seronegative. The sequenced sample consisted of PBMCs. The gene calls are TRBV5-1 and TRBJ1-6; D is possibly TRBD1 (5 bases). The chain's CDR3 is CASSLERGDSPLHF. The CDR3, as DNA: TGCGCCAGCAGCTTGGAAAGGGGCGATTCACCCCTCCACTTT.